This entry lists 13 T cell receptor beta chains sequenced from one sample in a study of naive CD8 T cells in extremely preterm neonates. Libraries were prepared by immunoSEQ multiplex PCR; TCRdb keeps only in-frame clonotypes and omits some of them. The sample includes about 7,100 clones, about 98% seen only once; the top ten take less than 0.35%. The sequenced material came from naive CD8+ T cells from blood. Receptors were obtained from a human donor in good health.

Concerning this clone: Sequence at one end of the junction differs from germline and may be a read error. The CDR3 here is CASSLDGGMNAEAFF. CDR3 DNA sequence: TGTGCCAGCAGCTTGGATGGGGGCATGAACGCTGAAGCTTTCTTT. The chain links TRBV11-2 to TRBJ1-1, with TRBD1 as a possible D gene (6 bases). CDR1 is SGHAT, CDR2 FQNNGV, per germline. The CDR3 totals 15 residues.

The chain uses TRBV7-8 and TRBJ2-1; D gene unclear. This CDR3 is built from 13 residues. Germline values: CDR1 SGHVS, CDR2 FQNEAQ. Trimming took 5 bases from V and 7 from J, leaving 12 bases between them. DNA of the CDR3: TGTGCCAGCAGCCGCCCCGGCAGGAATGAGCAGTTCTTC. Translated: CASSRPGRNEQFF.

This chain joins TRBV4-1 and TRBJ2-7; 7 positions agree with TRBD1. The germline V gene has CDR1 MGHRA and CDR2 YSYEKL. CDR3 length: 15 residues. The V and J ends lost 4 bases and 2 bases, in that order; junction bases with no gene match: 8. The CDR3 DNA reads TGCGCCAGCAGCCCCACGACAGGGAGTCCCTACGAGCAGTACTTC. Amino acid sequence: CASSPTTGSPYEQYF.

The chain is built from TRBV4-1 and TRBJ2-1, with TRBD2 as a possible D gene (5 bases). Trimming shortened V by 1 base and J by 4 bases, and 17 bases separated the two germline ends. Germline V gives CDR1 MGHRA, CDR2 YSYEKL. This CDR3 contains 17 residues. The CDR3 here is CASSQVGSGSRYNEQFF. The CDR3 DNA sequence: TGCGCCAGCAGCCAAGTCGGATCGGGATCGAGATACAATGAGCAGTTCTTC.

V gene TRBV2 combines with J gene TRBJ2-7; perhaps TRBD1 as D (5 bases). This CDR3 is built from 14 residues. The germline V and J ends were trimmed by 4 bases and 0 bases, with 10 bases remaining between them. Germline CDR1 and CDR2: SNHLY and FYNNEI. CDR3 nucleotide sequence: TGTGCCAGCAGTGGGGGCAGGGACTCCTACGAGCAGTACTTC. It translates to CASSGGRDSYEQYF. Using reference TRBV2 and TRBJ2-7 for the parts outside the CDR3, the full variable domain is EPEVTQTPSHQVTQMGQEVILRCVPISNHLYFYWYRQILGQKVEFLVSFYNNEISEKSEIFDDQFSVERPDGSNFTLKIRSTKLEDSAMYFCASSGGRDSYEQYFGPGTRLTVT.

The chain recombines TRBV5-1 with TRBJ2-1; 12 bases map to TRBD2. CDR3 length: 17 residues. Trimming at V came to 0 bases and at J to 1 base, leaving 2 bases not matched to a gene. Germline assignment: CDR1 SGHRS and CDR2 YFSETQ. CDR3 protein: CASSLGLAGASYNEQFF. CDR3 nucleotides: TGCGCCAGCAGCTTGGGACTAGCGGGAGCTTCCTACAATGAGCAGTTCTTC.

This sequence joins TRBV14 and TRBJ2-7; 12 bases are a match to TRBD2. Germline V gene lookup returns CDR1 SGHDN and CDR2 FVKESK. V lost 4 bases, J lost 5 bases, and 6 bases stayed unmatched. The CDR3 is made up of 15 amino acids. CDR3 residues: CASSPLAGGVNEQYF. The CDR3 bases are TGTGCCAGCAGCCCACTAGCGGGGGGTGTGAACGAGCAGTACTTC. The variable domain in full, completed from reference TRBV14 and TRBJ2-7, reads EAGVTQFPSHSVIEKGQTVTLRCDPISGHDNLYWYRRVMGKEIKFLLHFVKESKQDESGMPNNRFLAERTGGTYSTLKVQPAELEDSGVYFCASSPLAGGVNEQYFGPGTRLTVT.

This chain connects TRBV27 to TRBJ2-5; 9 bases are a match to TRBD1. The CDR3 consists of 14 residues. V lost 5 bases to trimming and J lost 8 bases; unmatched junction nucleotides: 9. The germline V gene has CDR1 MNHEY and CDR2 SMNVEV (reference sequence). The CDR3 sequence is CASSGTGIGDTQYF. The CDR3 DNA follows: TGTGCCAGCAGTGGGACAGGGATCGGGGATACCCAGTACTTC.

This chain connects TRBV2 to TRBJ1-5, with TRBD1 as a possible D gene (5 bases). V was shortened by 3 bases and J by 7 bases, with 19 bases between the two germline ends. This CDR3 contains 16 residues. Germline CDR1 SNHLY, CDR2 FYNNEI. In DNA form, the CDR3 reads TGTGCCAGCAGTGATTCCCAGGGTGGAAGGGGCCAGCCCCAGCATTTT. Protein: CASSDSQGGRGQPQHF.

V gene TRBV9 combines with J gene TRBJ2-1; a weak D match, TRBD1 (5 bases). The germline V and J ends were trimmed by 4 bases and 9 bases, with 11 bases remaining between them. The CDR3 has 12 residues. In germline, CDR1 is SGDLS, CDR2 YYNGEE. The CDR3 DNA reads as TGTGCCAGCAGCAGGGGAATGGGTGAGCAGTTCTTC. Encoded protein: CASSRGMGEQFF.

The rearrangement joins TRBV27 to TRBJ2-5; 10 bases are shared with TRBD2. The J call may be wrong; the DNA end is better matched by TRBJ2-7. CDR1 and CDR2 from the germline V gene are MNHEY and SMNVEV (reference sequence). The CDR3 has 15 residues. The DNA for the CDR3 is TGTGCCAGCAGTGTGGGACTAGCGCATACCTACGAGCAGTACTTC. Protein: CASSVGLAHTYEQYF.

The chain carries TRBV19 and TRBJ2-1, with TRBD2 matching 12 bases. Germline lookup yields CDR1 LNHDA and CDR2 SQIVND (reference sequence). This CDR3 is built from 15 residues. V was clipped by 3 bases and J by 9 bases; unmatched bases: 6. The CDR3 coding sequence is TGTGCCAGTAGTATGACTAGCGGGAGTCTCGGTGAGCAGTTCTTC. This gives the protein CASSMTSGSLGEQFF.

J is TRBJ1-1 and V is TRBV30, with 8 bases fitting TRBD1. Per germline, CDR1 GTSNPN and CDR2 SVGIG (reference sequence). The CDR3 is 12 residues long. Losses at the gene ends were 5 bases for V and 7 bases for J; bases not matched to a gene: 6. As DNA, the CDR3 is TGTGCCTGGGAAAGTGACAGGGGTGAAGCTTTCTTT. Its protein is CAWESDRGEAFF.